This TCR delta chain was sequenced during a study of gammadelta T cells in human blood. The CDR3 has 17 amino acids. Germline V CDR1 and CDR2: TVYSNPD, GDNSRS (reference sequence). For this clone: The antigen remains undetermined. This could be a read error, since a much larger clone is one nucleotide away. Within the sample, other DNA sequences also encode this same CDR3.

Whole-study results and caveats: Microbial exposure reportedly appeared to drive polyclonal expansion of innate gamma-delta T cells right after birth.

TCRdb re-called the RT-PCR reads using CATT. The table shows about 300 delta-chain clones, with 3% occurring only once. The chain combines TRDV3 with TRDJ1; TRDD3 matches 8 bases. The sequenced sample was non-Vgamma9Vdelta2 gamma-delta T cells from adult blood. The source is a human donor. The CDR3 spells CASRPGYWGVNTDKLIF. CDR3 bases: TGTGCCTCCCGGCCGGGGTACTGGGGGGTAAACACTGATAAACTCATCTTT.